What follows are 7 T cell receptor beta chains derived from one specimen sequenced in a study of blood T cell repertoires in COVID-19 (dated by TCRdb to 2018 to 2021). The method behind the library was the immunoSEQ multiplex PCR assay. As stored in TCRdb, this immuneACCESS dataset retains in-frame rearrangements with V and J assigned. A fraction of the clones does not appear; measured against another copy, unresolved V genes explain less than half of the discrepancy, and the remainder lacks a known reason. In all, the sample holds some 85,000 clones, and roughly 80% of those were seen once. The biggest ten clones account for over 15% of the sample. The material sequenced was peripheral blood. These receptor sequences come from a woman of 80 years or more with acute or convalescent COVID-19.

The CDR3 sequence: CASNANKQGARPQHF. The CDR3 coding sequence is TGTGCCAGTAATGCAAACAAACAGGGGGCTAGGCCCCAGCATTTT. The V and J genes are TRBV19 and TRBJ1-5, with 9 bases that match TRBD1. V shed 7 bases and J 9 bases; nucleotides not matched to a gene: 13. The CDR3 spans 15 residues. CDR1 LNHDA and CDR2 SQIVND come from the germline V gene (reference sequence).

This chain connects TRBV5-1 to TRBJ2-2; 8 bases fit TRBD2. The V segment lost 2 bases and the J segment 4 bases; nucleotides outside the gene matches: 7. This CDR3 is 16 amino acids long. The germline V gene has CDR1 SGHRS and CDR2 YFSETQ. In DNA, the CDR3 is TGCGCCAGCAGCTTCGGACTAGCTCGTTCCACCGGGGAGCTGTTTTTT. Translated, it gives CASSFGLARSTGELFF.

The chain employs TRBV27 and TRBJ1-1; TRBD1 is a possible D gene (5 bases). Germline CDR1 reads MNHEY; CDR2 reads SMNVEV (reference sequence). The CDR3 sequence is 18 residues long. Between the trimmed V and J ends, which lost 2 bases and 1 base, there was a span of 20 bases. Here the CDR3 reads CASSLLWAGSYGNTEAFF. The CDR3 DNA follows: TGTGCCAGCAGTTTACTTTGGGCAGGGTCCTACGGGAACACTGAAGCTTTCTTT.

The chain links TRBV2 to TRBJ2-5, with 12 bases identical to TRBD2. Germline CDR1 is SNHLY and CDR2 is FYNNEI. This CDR3 has 17 residues. The J segment lost 7 bases and the V segment lost 6 bases, leaving 15 bases of the junction unmatched. In DNA, the CDR3 is TGTGCCAGCAGCGATCGCCCACTAGCGGGAGGTGCCGGGACCCAGTACTTC. Its protein is CASSDRPLAGGAGTQYF.

This chain joins TRBV5-4 and TRBJ1-2, with D possibly TRBD1 on 5 matching bases. Germline values: CDR1 SGHNT, CDR2 YYREEE (reference sequence). V was trimmed by 4 bases and J by 7 bases, leaving 11 bases between them. CDR3 size: 12 residues. This CDR3 reads CASSQDKGGYTF. DNA of the CDR3: TGTGCCAGCAGCCAGGACAAGGGTGGCTACACCTTC.

The J gene is TRBJ2-3, the V gene TRBV7-2; D perhaps matches TRBD2 (5 bases). CDR1 is SGHTA, CDR2 FQGNSA, per germline. The V gene lost 2 bases and the J gene lost 6 bases, with 15 bases spanning the gap. This CDR3 region has 15 residues. For the CDR3, the DNA is TGTGCCAGCAGCTTACCCAGACTAAACGTTGATACGCAGTATTTT. Its translation: CASSLPRLNVDTQYF.

V is TRBV9 and J is TRBJ1-1; D is uncertain. The V and J ends lost 0 bases and 5 bases respectively, with 14 bases between them. The CDR3 is made up of 15 amino acids. The germline CDR1 and CDR2 sequences are SGDLS and YYNGEE. CDR3 residues: CASSVAPGSATEAFF. The DNA of the CDR3 is TGTGCCAGCAGCGTAGCCCCAGGTTCGGCTACTGAAGCTTTCTTT.